This note documents a single T cell receptor (beta chain) sequence. V lost 6 bases and J lost 3; bases outside the gene matches: 9. Germline V CDR1 and CDR2: SNHLY, FYNNEI. The CDR3 has 16 residues. The entry originates in a study of OX40 agonist ivuxolimab in advanced cancers. Profiling relied on immunoSEQ multiplex PCR, and the TCRdb table lists in-frame clones only, not all of them. The sample records 70,000 or so clones, about 84% being singletons. This receptor was identified in an adult with an advanced solid tumor such as melanoma, head and neck, liver or kidney cancer. J is TRBJ2-2 and V is TRBV2, with 8 bases identical to TRBD2. The source material was CD4+ or CD8+ T cells sorted from blood, sampled in a trial of the OX40 agonist ivuxolimab. CDR3 sequence: CASSQRPLADTGELFF. CDR3 sequence (DNA): TGTGCCAGCAGCCAAAGGCCACTAGCGGACACCGGGGAGCTGTTTTTT. Full variable domain (rest looked up from reference TRBV2 and TRBJ2-2): EPEVTQTPSHQVTQMGQEVILRCVPISNHLYFYWYRQILGQKVEFLVSFYNNEISEKSEIFDDQFSVERPDGSNFTLKIRSTKLEDSAMYFCASSQRPLADTGELFFGEGSRLTVL.